A single sample is the source of the 7 T cell receptor beta chains below, sequenced in a study of OX40 agonist ivuxolimab in advanced cancers. Clones were read by immunoSEQ multiplex PCR, and TCRdb kept only the in-frame ones, dropping some. The sample shows fewer than 70,000 clones, approximately 86% of them seen only once. Here the sequenced sample was CD4+ or CD8+ T cells sorted from blood, taken in a trial of the OX40 agonist ivuxolimab. The receptors stem from an adult with an advanced solid tumor such as melanoma, head and neck, liver or kidney cancer.

V usage is TRBV19 and J usage is TRBJ2-3; perhaps D is TRBD1 or TRBD2 (5 bases each). V lost 7 bases and J 4 bases, leaving 12 bases between the germline ends. This CDR3 comprises 13 residues. CDR1 is LNHDA and CDR2 is SQIVND in the germline V gene (reference sequence). The CDR3 region is CASKRGFSDTQYF. The CDR3 region has the DNA TGTGCCAGTAAGAGGGGCTTTTCAGATACGCAGTATTTT.

The V gene is TRBV6-6, the J gene TRBJ1-5; TRBD1 matches at 7 bases. The length of the CDR3 is 16 residues. The V segment lost 2 bases and the J segment 0 bases; nucleotides outside the gene matches: 4. CDR1 MNHNY and CDR2 SVGAGI come from the germline V gene (reference sequence). CDR3 in amino acids: CASSYNRGSSNQPQHF. The DNA of the CDR3 is TGTGCCAGCAGTTACAACAGGGGAAGTAGCAATCAGCCCCAGCATTTT.

The gene calls are TRBV4-2 and TRBJ2-7; maybe TRBD2 (7 bases). CDR1 LGHNA and CDR2 YNFKEQ come from the germline V gene. V was clipped by 3 bases and J by 3 bases, with 15 bases between them. There are 15 residues in the CDR3. CDR3 sequence: CASSQGGRGGYEQYF. The CDR3 nucleotides are TGTGCCAGCAGCCAGGGCGGGAGAGGGGGCTACGAGCAGTACTTC.

This chain links TRBV18 with TRBJ1-6; no reliable D call. Per germline, CDR1 KGHSH and CDR2 LQKENI. The CDR3 extends over 12 amino acids. The ends were cut back, 5 bases at V and 7 bases at J, with 6 bases in the middle. The CDR3 loop is CASSLGNSPLHF. In DNA, the CDR3 is TGTGCCAGCTCATTGGGGAATTCACCCCTCCACTTT.

The chain has TRBV7-9 and TRBJ1-5; D is possibly TRBD1 (6 bases). The germline gives CDR1 SEHNR, CDR2 FQNEAQ (reference sequence). CDR3 size: 15 residues. V lost 5 bases, J lost 0 bases, and 11 bases lay in between. CDR3 nucleotides: TGTGCCAGCAGCCTGGGACATGGTAGCAATCAGCCCCAGCATTTT. Its protein product is CASSLGHGSNQPQHF.

The chain is built from TRBV18 and TRBJ1-6; no clear D. The CDR3 sequence is 15 residues long. V lost 0 bases to trimming and J lost 7 bases, with 10 bases between them. Germline loops: CDR1 KGHSH, CDR2 LQKENI. The CDR3 sequence is CASSPPQETNSPLHF. CDR3 nucleotide sequence: TGTGCCAGCTCACCACCGCAGGAGACCAATTCACCCCTCCACTTT.

The chain links TRBV7-2 to TRBJ2-4; D is undetermined. The ends were cut back, 1 base at V and 3 bases at J, with 7 bases in the middle. The germline CDR1 and CDR2 sequences are SGHTA and FQGNSA. This CDR3 has 14 residues. This chain's CDR3 is CASSLDNYKNIQYF. The CDR3 DNA reads as TGTGCCAGCAGCTTAGACAATTACAAAAACATTCAGTACTTC. Drawing the rest from reference TRBV7-2 and TRBJ2-4, the complete variable domain is GAGVSQSPSNKVTEKGKDVELRCDPISGHTALYWYRQSLGQGLEFLIYFQGNSAPDKSGLPSDRFSAERTGGSVSTLTIQRTQQEDSAVYLCASSLDNYKNIQYFGAGTRLSVL.